The clone carrying this T cell receptor (beta chain) was seen only a few times. The source of the sample is a study of Graves' ophthalmopathy and Graves' hyperthyroidism. RNA transcripts were the template, and TCR beta CDR3 regions were amplified from them. Second-round multiplex PCR followed a first-round RT-PCR using HTBI primers. TCRdb analysed the multiplex PCR reads with MiXCR anew, one entry per CDR3 protein. Altogether approximately 460,000 distinct CDR3 sequences are present, approximately 15% being singletons, with the ten largest covering over 8%. This CDR3 region has 14 residues. Germline V gene sequence: CDR1 MGHRA, CDR2 YSYEKL. V lost 3 bases to trimming and J lost 8 bases; unmatched junction nucleotides: 7.

V usage is TRBV4-1 and J usage is TRBJ1-2; 9 nucleotides match TRBD1. Input material: blood. This sequence was found in a woman in her twenties or thirties with Graves' ophthalmopathy. The CDR3 nucleotides are TGCGCCAGCAGCCACCACAGGGGGCAGGAAGGCTACACCTTC. It translates to CASSHHRGQEGYTF.